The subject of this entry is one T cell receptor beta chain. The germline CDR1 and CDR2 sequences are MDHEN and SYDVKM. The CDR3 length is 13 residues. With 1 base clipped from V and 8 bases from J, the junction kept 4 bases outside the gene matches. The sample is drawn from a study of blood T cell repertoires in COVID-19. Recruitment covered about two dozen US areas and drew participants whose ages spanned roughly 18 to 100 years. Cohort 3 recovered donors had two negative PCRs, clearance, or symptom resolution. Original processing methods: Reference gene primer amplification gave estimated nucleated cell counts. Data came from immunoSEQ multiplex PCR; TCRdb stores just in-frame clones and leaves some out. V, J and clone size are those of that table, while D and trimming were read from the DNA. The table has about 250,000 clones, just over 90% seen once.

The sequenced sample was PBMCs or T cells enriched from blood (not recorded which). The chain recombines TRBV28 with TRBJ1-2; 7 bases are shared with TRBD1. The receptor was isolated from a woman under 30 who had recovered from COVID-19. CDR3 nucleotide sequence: TGTGCCAGCAGTTTATCAGGGGGGTACGGCTACACCTTC. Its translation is CASSLSGGYGYTF.